One sample yielded the 9 T cell receptor beta chains listed below, sequenced in a study of human T cells and chemical hapten exposure. MiXCR, applied by TCRdb to the RACE reads, yields one record per CDR3 protein. The data show around 350,000 distinct CDR3 sequences, 4.5% to 7% seen once. The time point is: pre-sensitization, week 0. Sample treatment: therapeutic diphenylcyclopropenone sensitization with weekly scalp DPC. Source: whole blood, taken in connection with sensitization to the hapten diphenylcyclopropenone (DPC). All receptors derive from a young woman with alopecia areata. Some clones in this sample may be carry-over from other donors' samples.

This clonotype has a count of ten or more. The rearrangement links TRBV2 to TRBJ2-1; 10 nucleotides agree with TRBD2. V lost 11 bases to trimming and J lost 0 bases; unmatched junction nucleotides: 16. CDR3 length: 18 residues. Germline CDR1 is SNHLY and CDR2 is FYNNEI. Here the CDR3 DNA reads TGTGCCGGGTCTGAAACTAGCGGGGAGCCGAGCTCCTACAATGAGCAGTTCTTC. It encodes CAGSETSGEPSSYNEQFF.

The chain employs TRBV18 and TRBJ1-1, with 7 nucleotides matching TRBD1. This CDR3 is 14 amino acids long. The germline V gene encodes CDR1 KGHSH and CDR2 LQKENI. Trimming took 1 base from V and 6 from J; bases not matched to a gene: 5. The CDR3, as DNA: TGTGCCAGCTCACCACGTCAGGGGGGAGCTGAAGCTTTCTTT. This encodes CASSPRQGGAEAFF.

V and J are TRBV5-1 and TRBJ2-1; TRBD2 agrees at 16 bases. The V gene's germline CDR1 is SGHRS and CDR2 YFSETQ. J lost 14 bases, V lost 4 bases, and 15 bases had no gene match. The CDR3 sequence is 17 residues long. Here the CDR3 DNA reads TGCGCCAGCAGCGCCGGGACTAGCGGGGGGGCCTTGGAGTGGGAGTTCTTC. Its translation is CASSAGTSGGALEWEFF.

This clonotype was detected only a few times. V usage is TRBV5-4 and J usage is TRBJ2-3; TRBD1 is a possible D gene (6 bases). Germline-derived CDR1 and CDR2 are SGHNT and YYREEE (reference sequence). V was cut by 3 bases and J by 6 bases, with 14 bases left in between. The CDR3 length is 14 residues. The CDR3 region has the DNA TGTGCCAGCAGCTCGAGACAGGCCCGGGATACGCAGTATTTT. It translates to CASSSRQARDTQYF.

As for this clonotype: Since a much larger clone is just one base distant, this may be a read error. The chain combines TRBV5-1 with TRBJ1-1; tentatively, D is TRBD1 (6 bases). V lost 7 bases and J 2 bases, leaving 15 bases between the germline ends. The germline V gene has CDR1 SGHRS and CDR2 YFSETQ. The CDR3 is 14 residues long. Written as DNA, the CDR3 is TGCGCCAGCCGGAAGGGACATCCCAACACTGAAGCTTTCTTT. Translating it yields CASRKGHPNTEAFF.

The CDR3 reads CASSRGTASYGYTF. The CDR3 DNA reads as TGTGCCAGCAGCCGAGGGACGGCCAGCTATGGCTACACCTTC. The chain combines TRBV6-2 or TRBV6-3 with TRBJ1-2; D is possibly TRBD1 (5 bases). CDR1 and CDR2 from the germline V gene are MNHEY and SVGEGT. The length of the CDR3 is 14 residues. V was shortened by 6 bases and J by 4 bases, with 15 bases between the two germline ends.

This clonotype was counted at least ten times. J is TRBJ2-7 and V is TRBV4-3; 7 bases agree with TRBD2. The germline V gene has CDR1 LGHNA and CDR2 YSLEER. The CDR3 sequence is 15 residues long. Trimming took 0 bases from V and 0 from J; bases not matched to a gene: 2. The CDR3 coding sequence is TGCGCCAGCAGCCAAGAGGGGGACTACTCCTACGAGCAGTACTTC. Translation gives CASSQEGDYSYEQYF.

The chain uses TRBV27 and TRBJ2-1; 7 bases line up with TRBD2. This CDR3 spans 15 amino acids. The germline gives CDR1 MNHEY, CDR2 SMNVEV (reference sequence). The ends lost 6 bases at V and 10 bases at J; junction bases unmatched: 15. CDR3 DNA sequence: TGTGCCAGCAGCTTGGTATCCGGGAGGAGAGAAGAGCAGTTCTTC. Amino acids: CASSLVSGRREEQFF.

This clonotype was detected a few times. J is TRBJ1-1 and V is TRBV20-1; D gene ambiguous. This CDR3 is built from 15 residues. Trimming took 5 bases from V and 0 from J, leaving 16 bases between them. The germline gives CDR1 DFQATT, CDR2 SNEGSKA (reference sequence). CDR3 sequence (DNA): TGCAGTGCTTTTTTTACCGGACGGATGAACACTGAAGCTTTCTTT. The encoded protein is CSAFFTGRMNTEAFF.